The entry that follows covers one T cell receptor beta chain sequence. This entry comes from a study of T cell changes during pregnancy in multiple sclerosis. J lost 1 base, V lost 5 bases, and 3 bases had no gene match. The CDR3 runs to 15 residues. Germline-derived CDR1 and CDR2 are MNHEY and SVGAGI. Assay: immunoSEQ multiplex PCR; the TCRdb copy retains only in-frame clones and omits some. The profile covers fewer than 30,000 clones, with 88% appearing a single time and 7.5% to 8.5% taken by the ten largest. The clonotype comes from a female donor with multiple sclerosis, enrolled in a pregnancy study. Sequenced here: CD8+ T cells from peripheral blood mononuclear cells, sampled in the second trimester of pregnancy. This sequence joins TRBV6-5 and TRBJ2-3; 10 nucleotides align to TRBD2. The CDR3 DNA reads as TGTGCCAGCAGTAGAAGCGGGGGGGGCACAGATACGCAGTATTTT. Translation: CASSRSGGGTDTQYF.